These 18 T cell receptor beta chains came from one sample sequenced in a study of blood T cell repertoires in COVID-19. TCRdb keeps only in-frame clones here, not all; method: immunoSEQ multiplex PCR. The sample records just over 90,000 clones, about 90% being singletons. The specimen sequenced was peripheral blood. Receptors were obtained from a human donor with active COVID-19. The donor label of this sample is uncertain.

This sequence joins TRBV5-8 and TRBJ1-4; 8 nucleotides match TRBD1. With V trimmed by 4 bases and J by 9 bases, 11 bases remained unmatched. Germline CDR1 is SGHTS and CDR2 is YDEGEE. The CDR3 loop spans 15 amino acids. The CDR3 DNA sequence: TGTGCCAGCAGCCCAACTTCAGGGGGCAAGAAAAAACTGTTTTTT. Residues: CASSPTSGGKKKLFF.

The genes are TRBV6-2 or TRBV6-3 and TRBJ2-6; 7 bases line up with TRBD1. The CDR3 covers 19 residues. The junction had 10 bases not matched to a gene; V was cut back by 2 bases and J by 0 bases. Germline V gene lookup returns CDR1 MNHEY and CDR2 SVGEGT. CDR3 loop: CASSYGRQGLASGANVLTF. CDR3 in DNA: TGTGCCAGCAGTTACGGCCGACAGGGCCTTGCCTCTGGGGCCAACGTCCTGACTTTC.

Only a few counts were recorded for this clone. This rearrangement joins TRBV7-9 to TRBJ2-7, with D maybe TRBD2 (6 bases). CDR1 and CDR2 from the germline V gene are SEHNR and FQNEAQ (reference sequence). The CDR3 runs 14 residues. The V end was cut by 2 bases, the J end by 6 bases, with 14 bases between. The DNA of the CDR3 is TGTGCCAGCAGCTTAAATACCCTGGGGGGCGAGCAGTACTTC. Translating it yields CASSLNTLGGEQYF.

CDR3 nucleotide sequence: TGTGCCAGCAGTTTGTGGCTAGCGGGGGCGAGCACAGATACGCAGTATTTT. Translating it yields CASSLWLAGASTDTQYF. V usage is TRBV28 and J usage is TRBJ2-3, with 10 bases lining up with TRBD2. The V and J ends lost 3 bases and 0 bases, in that order; junction bases with no gene match: 6. Germline V gives CDR1 MDHEN, CDR2 SYDVKM. The CDR3 sequence is 17 residues long.

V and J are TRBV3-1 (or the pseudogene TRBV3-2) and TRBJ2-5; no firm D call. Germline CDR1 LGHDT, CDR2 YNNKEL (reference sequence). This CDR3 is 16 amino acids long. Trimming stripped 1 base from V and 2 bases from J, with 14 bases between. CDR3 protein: CASSQAGGRVQETQYF. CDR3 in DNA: TGTGCCAGCAGCCAAGCGGGTGGTCGGGTTCAAGAGACCCAGTACTTC.

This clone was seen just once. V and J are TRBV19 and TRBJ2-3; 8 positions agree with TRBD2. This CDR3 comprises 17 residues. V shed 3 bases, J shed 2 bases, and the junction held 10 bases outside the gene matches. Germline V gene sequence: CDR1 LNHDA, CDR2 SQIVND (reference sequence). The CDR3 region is CASSINSLAGYTDTQYF. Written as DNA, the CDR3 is TGTGCCAGTAGTATTAATTCTCTAGCGGGTTACACAGATACGCAGTATTTT.

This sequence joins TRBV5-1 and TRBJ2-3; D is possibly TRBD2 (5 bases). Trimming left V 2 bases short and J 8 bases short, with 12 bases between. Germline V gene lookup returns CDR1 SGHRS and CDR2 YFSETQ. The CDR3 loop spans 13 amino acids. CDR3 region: CASSFEPSTTQYF. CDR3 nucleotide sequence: TGCGCCAGCAGCTTTGAGCCTAGCACTACGCAGTATTTT.

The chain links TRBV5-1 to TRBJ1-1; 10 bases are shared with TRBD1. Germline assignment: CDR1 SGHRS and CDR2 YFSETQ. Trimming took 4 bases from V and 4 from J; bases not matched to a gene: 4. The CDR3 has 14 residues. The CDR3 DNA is TGCGCCAGCAGCCCCAGGACAGGGGGCACTGAAGCTTTCTTT. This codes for CASSPRTGGTEAFF.

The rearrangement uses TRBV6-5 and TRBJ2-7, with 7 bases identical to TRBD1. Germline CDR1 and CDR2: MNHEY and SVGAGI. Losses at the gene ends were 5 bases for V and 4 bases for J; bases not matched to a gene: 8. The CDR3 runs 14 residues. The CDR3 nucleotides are TGTGCCAGCAGTCGACAGGGTTTCTCGTACGAGCAGTACTTC. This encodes CASSRQGFSYEQYF.

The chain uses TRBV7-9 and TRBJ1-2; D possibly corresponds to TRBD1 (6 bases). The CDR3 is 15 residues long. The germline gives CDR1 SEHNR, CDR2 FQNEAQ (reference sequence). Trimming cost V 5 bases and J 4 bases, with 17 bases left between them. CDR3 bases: TGTGCCAGCAGCCGTTCTACCGGACAGCTCTATGGCTACACCTTC. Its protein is CASSRSTGQLYGYTF. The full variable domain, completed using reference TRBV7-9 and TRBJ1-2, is DTGVSQNPRHKITKRGQNVTFRCDPISEHNRLYWYRQTLGQGPEFLTYFQNEAQLEKSRLLSDRFSAERPKGSFSTLEIQRTEQGDSAMYLCASSRSTGQLYGYTFGSGTRLTVV.

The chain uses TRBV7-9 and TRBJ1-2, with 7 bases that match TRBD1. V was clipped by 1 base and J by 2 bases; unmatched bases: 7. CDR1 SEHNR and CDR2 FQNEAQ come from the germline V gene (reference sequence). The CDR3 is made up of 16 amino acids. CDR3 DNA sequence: TGTGCCAGCAGCTTAGGACGCCAGGGACAGAACTATGGCTACACCTTC. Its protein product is CASSLGRQGQNYGYTF. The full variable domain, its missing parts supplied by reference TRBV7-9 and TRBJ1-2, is DTGVSQNPRHKITKRGQNVTFRCDPISEHNRLYWYRQTLGQGPEFLTYFQNEAQLEKSRLLSDRFSAERPKGSFSTLEIQRTEQGDSAMYLCASSLGRQGQNYGYTFGSGTRLTVV.

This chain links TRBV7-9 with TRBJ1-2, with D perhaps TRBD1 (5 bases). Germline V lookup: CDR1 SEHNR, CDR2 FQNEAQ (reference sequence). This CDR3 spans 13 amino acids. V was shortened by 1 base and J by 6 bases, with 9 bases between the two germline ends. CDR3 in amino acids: CASSLGGGDGYTF. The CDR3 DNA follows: TGTGCCAGCAGCTTAGGAGGAGGGGATGGCTACACCTTC. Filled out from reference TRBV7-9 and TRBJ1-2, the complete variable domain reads DTGVSQNPRHKITKRGQNVTFRCDPISEHNRLYWYRQTLGQGPEFLTYFQNEAQLEKSRLLSDRFSAERPKGSFSTLEIQRTEQGDSAMYLCASSLGGGDGYTFGSGTRLTVV.

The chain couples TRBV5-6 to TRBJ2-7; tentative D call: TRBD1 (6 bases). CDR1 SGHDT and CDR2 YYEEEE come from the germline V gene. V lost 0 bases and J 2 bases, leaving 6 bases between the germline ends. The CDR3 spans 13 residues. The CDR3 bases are TGTGCCAGCAGCTTGGACAGGGCCTACGAGCAGTACTTC. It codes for CASSLDRAYEQYF.

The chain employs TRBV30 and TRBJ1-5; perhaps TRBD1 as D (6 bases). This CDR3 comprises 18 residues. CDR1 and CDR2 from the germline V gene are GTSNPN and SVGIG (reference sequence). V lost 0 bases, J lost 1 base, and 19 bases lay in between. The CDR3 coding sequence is TGTGCCTGGAGTGTTGGGGGCACAACGTTGGGGAGCAATCAGCCCCAGCATTTT. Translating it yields CAWSVGGTTLGSNQPQHF.

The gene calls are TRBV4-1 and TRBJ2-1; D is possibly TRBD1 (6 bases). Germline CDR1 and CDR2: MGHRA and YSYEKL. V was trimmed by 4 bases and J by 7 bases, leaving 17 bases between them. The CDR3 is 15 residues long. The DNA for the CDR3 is TGCGCCAGCAGCCGAGGGGACAACGTGGGGAATGAGCAGTTCTTC. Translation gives CASSRGDNVGNEQFF.

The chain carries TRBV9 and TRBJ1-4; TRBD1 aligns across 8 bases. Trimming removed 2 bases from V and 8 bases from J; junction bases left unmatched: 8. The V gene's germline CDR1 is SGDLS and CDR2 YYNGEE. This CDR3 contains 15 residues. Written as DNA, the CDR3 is TGTGCCAGCAGCGTCGCAGGGGGCTTCGAGGAAAAACTGTTTTTT. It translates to CASSVAGGFEEKLFF.

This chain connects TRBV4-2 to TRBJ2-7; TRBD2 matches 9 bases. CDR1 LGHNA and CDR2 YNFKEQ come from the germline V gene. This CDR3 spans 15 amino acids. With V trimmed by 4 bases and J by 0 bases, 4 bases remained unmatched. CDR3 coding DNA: TGTGCCAGCAGCCGCAGCGGGGGGAGCTCCTACGAGCAGTACTTC. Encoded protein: CASSRSGGSSYEQYF.

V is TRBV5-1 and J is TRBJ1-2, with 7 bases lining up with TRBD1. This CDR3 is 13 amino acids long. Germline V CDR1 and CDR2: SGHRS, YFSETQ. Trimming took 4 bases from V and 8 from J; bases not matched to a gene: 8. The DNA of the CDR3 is TGCGCCAGCAGCCCAGGGGGAATTCGCGGCTACACCTTC. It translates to CASSPGGIRGYTF.